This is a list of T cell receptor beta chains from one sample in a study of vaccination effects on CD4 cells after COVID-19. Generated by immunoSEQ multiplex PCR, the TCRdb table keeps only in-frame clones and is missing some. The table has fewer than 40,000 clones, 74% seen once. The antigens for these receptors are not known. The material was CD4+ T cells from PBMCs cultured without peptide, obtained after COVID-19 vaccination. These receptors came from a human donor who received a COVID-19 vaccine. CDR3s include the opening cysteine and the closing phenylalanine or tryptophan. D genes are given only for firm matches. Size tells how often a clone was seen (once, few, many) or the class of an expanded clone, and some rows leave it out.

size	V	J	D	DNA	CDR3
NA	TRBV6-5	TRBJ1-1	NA	TGTGCCAGCAGTTACCGAGTGAACACTGAAGCTTTCTTT	CASSYRVNTEAFF
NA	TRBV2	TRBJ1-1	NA	TGTGCCAGCAGTGTTGGGGAGAACACTGAAGCTTTCTTT	CASSVGENTEAFF
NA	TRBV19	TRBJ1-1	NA	TGTGCCAGTAGTGCAGGGAGGGGTTCCGAAGCTTTCTTT	CASSAGRGSEAFF
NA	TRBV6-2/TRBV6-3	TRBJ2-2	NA	TGTGCCAGCAGTTACTCGATGGACCCCGAGGACTATAACACCGGGGAGCTGTTTTTT	CASSYSMDPEDYNTGELFF
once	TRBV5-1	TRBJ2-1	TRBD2	TGCGCCAGCAGCTTGGTTTTGGAGCGGGAGTACACGCAGTTCTTC	CASSLVLEREYTQFF
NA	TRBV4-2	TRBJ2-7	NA	TGTGCCAGCAGCCCTGGGAGCTCCTACGAGCAGTACTTC	CASSPGSSYEQYF
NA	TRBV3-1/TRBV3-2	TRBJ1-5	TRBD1	TGTGCCAGCAGCCAAGGTTCGGCAGGGGGCTTGAATCAGCCCCAGCATTTT	CASSQGSAGGLNQPQHF
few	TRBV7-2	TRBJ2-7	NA	TGTGCCAGCAGCTTAGGGTGGACCTACGAGCAGTACTTC	CASSLGWTYEQYF
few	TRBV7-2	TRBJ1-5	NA	TGTGCCAGCAGCCCGGGGAAGAATCAGCCCCAGCATTTT	CASSPGKNQPQHF
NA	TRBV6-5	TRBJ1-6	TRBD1	TGTGCCAGCAGCAATCCGGGACAGGGCTCTTCACCCCTCCACTTT	CASSNPGQGSSPLHF
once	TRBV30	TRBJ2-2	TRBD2	TGTGCCTGGACCGGACTAGCGGGGGCCACGACCGGGGAGCTGTTTTTT	CAWTGLAGATTGELFF
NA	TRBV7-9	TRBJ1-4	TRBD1	TGTGCCAGCAGCTTAGTTCTGGGACAGGGCATAAATGAAAAACTGTTTTTT	CASSLVLGQGINEKLFF
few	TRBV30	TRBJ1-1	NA	TGTGCCTGGGGGTTGGGGGGGGTCGCTTTCTTT	CAWGLGGVAFF
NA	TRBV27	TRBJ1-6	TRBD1	TGTGCCAGCAGTTTAGGACAGGGATTTAATTCACCCCTCCACTTT	CASSLGQGFNSPLHF
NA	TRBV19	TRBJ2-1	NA	TGTGCCAGTAGTATTGGGGGGACTTCTAGTTCCTACAATGAGCAGTTCTTC	CASSIGGTSSSYNEQFF
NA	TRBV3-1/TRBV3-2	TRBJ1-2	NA	TGTGCCAGCAGCCAAGATCTCCGAGCTAACTATGGCTACACCTTC	CASSQDLRANYGYTF
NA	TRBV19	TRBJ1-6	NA	TGTGCCAGTAGTACCCCCGACAGGACGGGTTCACCCCTCCACTTT	CASSTPDRTGSPLHF
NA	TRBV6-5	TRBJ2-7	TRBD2	TGTGCCAGCAGCGTCCGGGGGGGTCCTACCTACGAGCAGTACTTC	CASSVRGGPTYEQYF
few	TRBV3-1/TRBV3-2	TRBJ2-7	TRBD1	TGTGCCAGCAGCCAAGTGGGACAGGGGATGTCTAAGGAGTACTTC	CASSQVGQGMSKEYF
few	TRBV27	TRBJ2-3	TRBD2	TGTGCCAGCAGTTTACAGGGCGGGAGGGCGGATACGCAGTATTTT	CASSLQGGRADTQYF
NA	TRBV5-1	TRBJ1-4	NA	TGCGCCAGCAGCTCCCCGTCGATACTGTCCCGGGACGGCACAACTAATGAAAAACTGTTTTTT	CASSSPSILSRDGTTNEKLFF
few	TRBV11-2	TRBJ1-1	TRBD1	TGTGCCAGCAGCTTGGGACAGGTGAACACTGAAGCTTTCTTT	CASSLGQVNTEAFF
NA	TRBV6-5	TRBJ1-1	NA	TGTGCCAGCAGTTACTCGGCAACGCGCGGCACTGAAGCTTTCTTT	CASSYSATRGTEAFF
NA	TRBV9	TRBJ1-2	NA	TGTGCCAGCAGCGTATCTCAGTTCCGGGGGCCCGGCTACACCTTC	CASSVSQFRGPGYTF
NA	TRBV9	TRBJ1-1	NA	TGTGCCAGCAGTTTCGGGACCGTGAACACTGAAGCTTTCTTT	CASSFGTVNTEAFF